This TCR beta chain came from a study of T cells in localized non-small cell lung cancer. Findings and caveats of the study: Detection in adjacent lung was observed for a median 57 of the top 100 tumor clones. Longer overall survival was associated with a higher density of T cells in the blood. Tumor trailed uninvolved adjacent lung in T cell clonality, which peaked there.

Germline V gene lookup returns CDR1 SGHNT and CDR2 YYREEE (reference sequence). The CDR3 has 15 amino acids. V lost 2 bases, J lost 3 bases, and 14 bases lay in between. Produced via immunoSEQ multiplex PCR; TCRdb's table is partial and in-frame only. Among 100,000 to 150,000 clones listed, about 90% were seen once. Of note for this clone: Its antigen is not identified.

The sequence derives from a female donor over 55 with stage I lung adenocarcinoma. Material: peripheral blood, obtained before any cancer treatment. V is TRBV5-4 and J is TRBJ2-5; D is undetermined. In DNA form, the CDR3 reads TGTGCCAGCAGCTTAGGTCTAGGAGAAGAAGAGACCCAGTACTTC. Translation gives CASSLGLGEEETQYF.